Shown below are 26 T cell receptor beta chains from a single sample sequenced in a study of cytomegalovirus exposure and HLA in healthy donors. Use of 60 Vbeta and 13 Jbeta primers characterized the PCR. TCRdb keeps only in-frame clones here, not all; method: immunoSEQ multiplex PCR. The sample records approximately 120,000 clones, roughly a tenth being singletons. The sequenced sample consisted of PBMCs. These receptors all come from a woman in her late teens or twenties in good health and CMV-seropositive.

This clone was seen a handful of times. The J gene is TRBJ2-2, the V gene TRBV5-1; 7 bases are a match to TRBD1. Trimming removed 0 bases from V and 6 bases from J; junction bases left unmatched: 5. The CDR3 has 15 residues. Germline-derived CDR1 and CDR2 are SGHRS and YFSETQ. CDR3 loop: CASSLAQGVSGELFF. Here the CDR3 DNA reads TGCGCCAGCAGCTTGGCCCAGGGGGTATCCGGGGAGCTGTTTTTT.

The V call is TRBV6-1, the J call TRBJ2-7, with a possible D match to TRBD2 (5 bases). V was pared by 6 bases and J by 0 bases, with 15 bases between. Germline loops: CDR1 MNHNS, CDR2 SASEGT. This CDR3 contains 15 residues. The DNA of the CDR3 is TGTGCCAGCAGAATGAGCGGAGCTAGCTCCTACGAGCAGTACTTC. Its translation is CASRMSGASSYEQYF.

The chain has TRBV27 and TRBJ2-1; 10 nucleotides align to TRBD2. Germline CDR1 is MNHEY and CDR2 is SMNVEV (reference sequence). This CDR3 comprises 15 residues. The ends lost 10 bases at V and 4 bases at J; junction bases unmatched: 10. The CDR3 bases are TGTGCCACCTACGGACTAGCGGCTCCATACAATGAGCAGTTCTTC. Translation: CATYGLAAPYNEQFF.

The gene calls are TRBV18 and TRBJ2-7; TRBD2 matches at 9 bases. Looked up from germline, CDR1 is KGHSH and CDR2 is LQKENI. Trimming cost V 3 bases and J 4 bases; bases outside gene matches: 7. The CDR3 runs 15 residues. CDR3 in amino acids: CASSPRASGKYEQYF. DNA for the CDR3: TGTGCCAGCTCACCCCGGGCTAGCGGGAAGTACGAGCAGTACTTC.

The V and J genes are TRBV4-1 and TRBJ1-2, with D possibly TRBD1 on 5 matching bases. Germline-derived CDR1 and CDR2 are MGHRA and YSYEKL. The CDR3 extends over 14 amino acids. V dropped 5 bases and J dropped 5 bases, with 15 bases sitting between them. The DNA for the CDR3 is TGCGCCAGCAGCGAAACAGCAGGGATATATGGCTACACCTTC. It yields the protein CASSETAGIYGYTF.

The chain carries TRBV18 and TRBJ2-3; 10 bases map to TRBD2. V shed 3 bases and J 6 bases; nucleotides not matched to a gene: 18. Germline values: CDR1 KGHSH, CDR2 LQKENI. This CDR3 contains 19 residues. CDR3 nucleotide sequence: TGTGCCAGCTCACCTCCCATCGGGCTAGCGGGAGCCCCCGGGGATACGCAGTATTTT. Protein sequence: CASSPPIGLAGAPGDTQYF.

The chain joins TRBV15 to TRBJ2-5; possibly TRBD2 for D (6 bases). This CDR3 contains 15 residues. The V end was cut by 0 bases, the J end by 7 bases, with 15 bases between. Germline CDR1 and CDR2: LNHNV and YYDKDF (reference sequence). The CDR3 coding sequence is TGTGCCACCAGCAGAGAGGGGGGTTTTGGTGGGACCCAGTACTTC. It codes for CATSREGGFGGTQYF.

This clone was counted ten times or more. The gene calls are TRBV2 and TRBJ2-3; 10 bases line up with TRBD2. The germline V gene has CDR1 SNHLY and CDR2 FYNNEI. The CDR3 is 16 amino acids. V was pared by 5 bases and J by 1 base, with 6 bases of the junction left unmatched. The CDR3 coding sequence is TGTGCCAGCAGTCCAGGACTAGCGGTGGGCACAGATACGCAGTATTTT. It translates to CASSPGLAVGTDTQYF.

This clone has more than one count but fewer than ten. CDR3 sequence (DNA): TGTGCCATCAGTAGGACTAGCGGGGTGAACACCGGGGAGCTGTTTTTT. Its translation: CAISRTSGVNTGELFF. The gene calls are TRBV10-3 and TRBJ2-2; 12 bases fit TRBD2. The CDR3 consists of 16 residues. Trimming at V came to 5 bases and at J to 1 base, leaving 2 bases not matched to a gene. Germline-derived CDR1 and CDR2 are ENHRY and SYGVKD.

The chain combines TRBV27 with TRBJ2-2; 12 bases map to TRBD2. Trimming at V came to 6 bases and at J to 5 bases, leaving 10 bases not matched to a gene. The CDR3 contains 17 residues. Per the germline V gene, CDR1 is MNHEY and CDR2 is SMNVEV (reference sequence). As DNA, the CDR3 is TGTGCCAGCAGAATGTTAGCGACTAGCGGGAGTACCGGGGAGCTGTTTTTT. Its translation is CASRMLATSGSTGELFF.

This clone was seen only a few times. This rearrangement joins TRBV25-1 to TRBJ1-1; D is possibly TRBD1 (5 bases). V was cut by 1 base and J by 4 bases, with 16 bases left in between. The CDR3 has 16 amino acids. Germline lookup yields CDR1 MGHDK and CDR2 SYGVNS. For the CDR3, the DNA is TGTGCCAGCAGTGAATCCGCGCCTGGGGGAGGCACTGAAGCTTTCTTT. Amino acids: CASSESAPGGGTEAFF.

This clone was counted only a few times. The chain joins TRBV18 to TRBJ1-4; 7 bases match TRBD1. J lost 8 bases, V lost 6 bases, and 6 bases had no gene match. This CDR3 has 13 amino acids. Germline V gene sequence: CDR1 KGHSH, CDR2 LQKENI. DNA of the CDR3: TGTGCCAGCTCTCGGGACAGCCTCGAAAAACTGTTTTTT. It specifies CASSRDSLEKLFF.

This clone was counted only a few times. This chain connects TRBV6-5 to TRBJ2-2, with D uncertain. CDR1 and CDR2 (germline): MNHEY, SVGAGI. This CDR3 has 12 amino acids. V lost 10 bases to trimming and J lost 1 base, with 7 bases between them. The CDR3 loop reads CATRQNTGELFF. The CDR3 nucleotides read TGTGCCACCCGACAGAACACCGGGGAGCTGTTTTTT.

A few counts support this clone. The CDR3 protein is CASSLPTDTQAFF. In DNA, the CDR3 is TGTGCCAGCAGCCTACCGACAGACACTCAGGCTTTCTTT. The chain carries TRBV5-6 and TRBJ1-1; D is perhaps TRBD1 (5 bases). The germline gives CDR1 SGHDT, CDR2 YYEEEE. The V gene lost 4 bases and the J gene lost 11 bases, with 18 bases spanning the gap. CDR3 length equals 13 residues.

The chain combines TRBV15 with TRBJ2-3, with D maybe TRBD2 (6 bases). The CDR3 spans 12 residues. CDR1 is LNHNV and CDR2 is YYDKDF in the germline V gene (reference sequence). Trimming took off 8 bases at V and 5 bases at J, with 11 bases between the two ends. The CDR3 nucleotides are TGTGCCACCTCCTCGCGGGGAGATACGCAGTATTTT. Residues: CATSSRGDTQYF.

The DNA of the CDR3 is TGTGCCAGCAGCGTAGATGTAAGGACTAGCGGGGGGGCTGAGCAGTTCTTC. Encoded protein: CASSVDVRTSGGAEQFF. The chain recombines TRBV9 with TRBJ2-1; 15 nucleotides match TRBD2. Germline loops: CDR1 SGDLS, CDR2 YYNGEE. This CDR3 comprises 17 residues. V was pared by 0 bases and J by 9 bases, with 7 bases of the junction left unmatched.

The chain links TRBV12-5 to TRBJ2-1; a weak D match, TRBD1 (5 bases). This CDR3 is 13 amino acids long. CDR1 is LGHNT, CDR2 FRNRAP, per germline. Trimming stripped 9 bases from V and 4 bases from J, with 13 bases between. The CDR3 DNA reads TGTGCTAGCAGGCTAGGGGTATACAATGAGCAGTTCTTC. Translating it yields CASRLGVYNEQFF.

The chain carries TRBV6-5 and TRBJ1-1; perhaps TRBD1 as D (5 bases). The germline V gene has CDR1 MNHEY and CDR2 SVGAGI. This CDR3 comprises 14 residues. V shed 4 bases and J shed 6 bases, with 15 bases lying between them. DNA for the CDR3: TGTGCCAGCAGTTCCGTCTCGGGGGTCGCTGAAGCTTTCTTT. This sequence encodes CASSSVSGVAEAFF.

This rearrangement joins TRBV27 to TRBJ1-2, with 8 bases matching TRBD1. Germline V lookup: CDR1 MNHEY, CDR2 SMNVEV (reference sequence). The V segment lost 6 bases and the J segment 8 bases; nucleotides outside the gene matches: 8. The CDR3 has 13 amino acids. CDR3 region: CASSSDRGRGYTF. CDR3 in DNA: TGTGCCAGCAGCTCTGACAGGGGAAGGGGCTACACCTTC.

The chain combines TRBV19 with TRBJ2-2; weak D call: TRBD2 (6 bases). V was clipped by 3 bases and J by 9 bases, with 11 bases between them. The CDR3 is 13 residues long. Germline V gene sequence: CDR1 LNHDA, CDR2 SQIVND (reference sequence). In DNA, the CDR3 is TGTGCCAGTAGTATTCTAGCGTTGCGGGAGCTGTTTTTT. This gives the protein CASSILALRELFF.

The sample holds a few counts of this clone. J is TRBJ2-3 and V is TRBV30, with 7 bases that match TRBD2. The V gene end was trimmed by 1 base and the J gene end by 0 bases; junction bases not matched to a gene: 7. Germline V CDR1 and CDR2: GTSNPN, SVGIG (reference sequence). The CDR3 is made up of 16 amino acids. CDR3 sequence: CAWSAGSGVSTDTQYF. CDR3 nucleotides: TGTGCCTGGAGTGCCGGAAGCGGGGTGAGCACAGATACGCAGTATTTT. Looking up the rest from reference TRBV30 and TRBJ2-3 gives the full variable domain: SQTIHQWPATLVQPVGSPLSLECTVEGTSNPNLYWYRQAAGRGLQLLFYSVGIGQISSEVPQNLSASRPQDRQFILSSKKLLLSDSGFYLCAWSAGSGVSTDTQYFGPGTRLTVL.

This CDR3 is CASSLDRGVNEQFF. CDR3 bases: TGTGCCAGCAGTTTAGACAGGGGAGTCAATGAGCAGTTCTTC. The chain is built from TRBV6-1 and TRBJ2-1, with 8 positions matching TRBD1. The J segment lost 6 bases and the V segment lost 5 bases, leaving 6 bases of the junction unmatched. Germline values: CDR1 MNHNS, CDR2 SASEGT. The CDR3 has 14 residues.

This clone was detected only a few times. The CDR3: CASSLYPGGRSSYEQYF. CDR3 DNA: TGTGCCAGCAGTTTATACCCAGGTGGGAGGAGCTCCTACGAGCAGTACTTC. This sequence joins TRBV27 and TRBJ2-7, with D maybe TRBD2 (6 bases). Per the germline V gene, CDR1 is MNHEY and CDR2 is SMNVEV (reference sequence). The CDR3 has 17 residues. Trimming shortened V by 1 base and J by 0 bases, and 16 bases separated the two germline ends.

In this sample, this clone turned up a few times. This rearrangement joins TRBV19 to TRBJ1-2; weak D call: TRBD1 (5 bases). Trimming removed 4 bases from V and 4 bases from J, with 7 bases in between. Germline loops: CDR1 LNHDA, CDR2 SQIVND (reference sequence). CDR3 size: 12 residues. The CDR3 spells CASSKQVYGYTF. In DNA form, the CDR3 reads TGTGCCAGTAGTAAACAGGTCTATGGCTACACCTTC.

This clone has more than one count but fewer than ten. The rearrangement uses TRBV5-1 and TRBJ2-3, with 11 bases fitting TRBD1. From germline, CDR1 is SGHRS and CDR2 YFSETQ. The CDR3 has 16 amino acids. The V gene end was trimmed by 3 bases and the J gene end by 6 bases; junction bases not matched to a gene: 9. The CDR3 nucleotides are TGCGCCAGCAGCTCATTGGACAGGGGGCTGGCGGATACGCAGTATTTT. It encodes CASSSLDRGLADTQYF.

This clone occurred a few times. V gene TRBV2 combines with J gene TRBJ1-2; unclear D gene. Per the germline V gene, CDR1 is SNHLY and CDR2 is FYNNEI. The CDR3 consists of 9 residues. V lost 6 bases to trimming and J lost 11 bases, with 7 bases between them. CDR3 nucleotide sequence: TGTGCCAGCAGGGAGGAGTACACCTTC. As protein: CASREEYTF.